The present T cell receptor beta chain was sequenced within a study of T cells in Graves' hyperthyroidism and ophthalmopathy. Findings and caveats of the study: Most clonotypes that expanded in the thyroid above 0.001 also showed up in blood. Ophthalmopathy was predicted by the model a median of roughly 6.7 months ahead of onset.

The junction had 14 bases not matched to a gene; V was cut back by 6 bases and J by 3 bases. The CDR3 runs to 17 residues. CDR1 MGHRA and CDR2 YSYEKL come from the germline V gene. This clonotype was found many times. Its antigen is currently unknown. TCR beta CDR3 regions were amplified from RNA. First-round RT-PCR of the TCR CDR3 relied on the HTBI primer set. TCRdb re-analysed the multiplex PCR reads in MiXCR, keeping a single row per CDR3 protein. The sample includes approximately 400,000 distinct CDR3 sequences, more than 12% of them seen just once. The chain uses TRBV4-1 and TRBJ2-1, with 7 nucleotides matching TRBD2. The sequence came from a man aged 45-65 years with Graves' ophthalmopathy. What was sequenced was blood. CDR3 loop: CASRGGVGAGIYNEQFF. The CDR3 bases are TGCGCCAGCAGGGGGGGTGTTGGAGCGGGAATCTACAATGAGCAGTTCTTC.